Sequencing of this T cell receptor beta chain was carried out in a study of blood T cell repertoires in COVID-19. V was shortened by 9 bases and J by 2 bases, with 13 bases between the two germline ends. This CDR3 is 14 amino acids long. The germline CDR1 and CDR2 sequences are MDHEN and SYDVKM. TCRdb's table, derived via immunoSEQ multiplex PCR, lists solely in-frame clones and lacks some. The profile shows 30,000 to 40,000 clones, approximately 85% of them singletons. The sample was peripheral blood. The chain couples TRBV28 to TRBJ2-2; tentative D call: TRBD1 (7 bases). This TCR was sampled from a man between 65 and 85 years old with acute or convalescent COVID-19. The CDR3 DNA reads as TGTGCCAGTACGCGGGACAGAAACACCGGGGAGCTGTTTTTT. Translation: CASTRDRNTGELFF.